This TCR beta chain was recorded in a study of T cell responses to AZD1222 COVID-19 vaccine. Study conclusions and caveats: Along spike, vaccine-associated CD4 TCRs were found throughout, with dominance at 160-218 and 743-854. Repertoires were collected only later (after the peak T cell response had occurred).

As for this clone: Antigen unknown.

Clones were read by immunoSEQ multiplex PCR, and TCRdb kept only the in-frame ones, dropping some. Among approximately 210,000 clones listed, less than 95% were seen once. V lost 7 bases and J lost 6, with 13 bases in between. The CDR3 sequence is 12 residues long. The sequence was collected from an adult who received the MenACWY meningococcal vaccine as a control. The sequencing used peripheral blood, collected 28 days after the second dose of the MenACWY control vaccine. The chain employs TRBV12-3 or TRBV12-4 and TRBJ2-7; a weak D match, TRBD1 (5 bases). CDR3 sequence reads: CASNTDTSEQYF. The DNA of the CDR3 is TGTGCCAGCAACACGGACACCTCCGAGCAGTACTTC.